This T cell receptor beta chain was observed in a study of T cells in Graves' hyperthyroidism and ophthalmopathy. Germline assignment: CDR1 MNHNS and CDR2 SASEGT. The CDR3 has 16 residues. With 5 bases clipped from V and 0 bases from J, the junction kept 7 bases outside the gene matches. The table lists this clonotype with many counts. Using RNA transcripts as the source, TCR beta CDR3 regions were amplified. Primed by the HTBI set, a first-round RT-PCR was run on the TCR CDR3. In TCRdb, the multiplex PCR reads were re-called with MiXCR into one record per CDR3 protein. The sample lists a few hundred thousand distinct CDR3 sequences, roughly 14% occurring once. In making diagnoses, clinical symptoms, serum thyroxine and TRAb, thyroid ultrasound and orbital computed tomography were all used.

V usage is TRBV6-1 and J usage is TRBJ2-1; 7 bases align to TRBD1. Sequencing input: blood. This receptor was taken from a woman younger than 45 with Graves' hyperthyroidism. This CDR3 reads CASSRNRGISYNEQFF. DNA of the CDR3: TGTGCCAGCAGTCGAAACAGGGGAATCTCCTACAATGAGCAGTTCTTC.